Below are 26 T cell receptor beta chains sequenced from a single sample in a study of control samples from healthy donors and cancer patients. Libraries were prepared by immunoSEQ multiplex PCR; TCRdb keeps only in-frame clonotypes and omits some of them. This table holds some 140,000 clones, roughly 94% found once. Material for sequencing was PBMCs. The receptors originated from a man aged 60-69 years with colorectal cancer.

The chain combines TRBV7-2 with TRBJ2-3, with 9 bases that match TRBD1. The trim removed 4 bases at V and 5 bases at J, leaving 4 bases unmatched. The CDR3 totals 14 residues. Looked up from germline, CDR1 is SGHTA and CDR2 is FQGNSA. CDR3 amino acids: CASSSSTGGDTQYF. The CDR3 bases are TGTGCCAGCAGCTCCTCGACAGGGGGAGATACGCAGTATTTT.

The V call is TRBV4-2, the J call TRBJ2-7; maybe TRBD2 (7 bases). V lost 0 bases to trimming and J lost 1 base, with 13 bases between them. Germline values: CDR1 LGHNA, CDR2 YNFKEQ. The length of the CDR3 is 16 residues. The CDR3 sequence is CASSQEGGAPSYEQYF. The CDR3 DNA reads TGTGCCAGCAGCCAAGAGGGGGGGGCCCCTTCCTACGAGCAGTACTTC.

V usage is TRBV6-1 and J usage is TRBJ1-6; D is uncertain. CDR3 length equals 13 residues. Trimming took 2 bases from V and 12 from J, leaving 11 bases between them. The germline V gene encodes CDR1 MNHNS and CDR2 SASEGT. The CDR3 DNA follows: TGTGCCAGCAGTGAACACGGGTTAGGACCCCTCCACTTT. It codes for CASSEHGLGPLHF.

Only one count was recorded for this clone. V usage is TRBV9 and J usage is TRBJ1-5; D is ambiguous. This CDR3 spans 15 amino acids. V gave up 2 bases and J gave up 0 bases, with 9 bases separating them. Germline lookup yields CDR1 SGDLS and CDR2 YYNGEE. The CDR3 protein is CASSVGGNSNQPQHF. In DNA form, the CDR3 reads TGTGCCAGCAGCGTCGGCGGTAATAGCAATCAGCCCCAGCATTTT.

This sequence joins TRBV5-1 and TRBJ2-1; TRBD1 or TRBD2 may be the D gene (5 bases each). Germline CDR1 reads SGHRS; CDR2 reads YFSETQ. V lost 0 bases and J 1 base, leaving 11 bases between the germline ends. The CDR3 has 16 amino acids. CDR3 amino acids: CASSLGGDPSYNEQFF. Here the CDR3 DNA reads TGCGCCAGCAGCTTGGGAGGGGACCCTTCCTACAATGAGCAGTTCTTC.

The V gene is TRBV27, the J gene TRBJ2-2; possible D gene TRBD1, 6 bases. Germline lookup yields CDR1 MNHEY and CDR2 SMNVEV (reference sequence). The V end lost 3 bases, the J end lost 1 base, and 9 bases lay between the germline ends. The CDR3 is made up of 15 amino acids. CDR3 sequence: CASSFMDRNTGELFF. The CDR3 region has the DNA TGTGCCAGCAGTTTCATGGACAGGAACACCGGGGAGCTGTTTTTT.

This chain connects TRBV5-1 to TRBJ2-3; 9 bases match TRBD1. The CDR3 runs 16 residues. V gave up 5 bases and J gave up 3 bases; unmatched junction bases: 10. Germline V CDR1 and CDR2: SGHRS, YFSETQ. Written as DNA, the CDR3 is TGCGCCAGCAGGACCGGGACAGGGTTGAGGACAGATACGCAGTATTTT. The encoded protein is CASRTGTGLRTDTQYF. Full variable domain (remainder filled in from reference TRBV5-1 and TRBJ2-3): KAGVTQTPRYLIKTRGQQVTLSCSPISGHRSVSWYQQTPGQGLQFLFEYFSETQRNKGNFPGRFSGRQFSNSRSEMNVSTLELGDSALYLCASRTGTGLRTDTQYFGPGTRLTVL.

This CDR3 is CASSEMAANSPLHF. The CDR3 DNA reads as TGTGCCAGCAGTGAAATGGCAGCTAATTCACCCCTCCACTTT. The V call is TRBV6-1, the J call TRBJ1-6, with no clear D. Per germline, CDR1 MNHNS and CDR2 SASEGT. The CDR3 sequence is 14 residues long. Trimming removed 2 bases at V and 6 bases at J, with 8 bases between.

The V gene is TRBV11-2, the J gene TRBJ1-6; D might be TRBD1 (6 bases). V lost 2 bases and J 7 bases, leaving 9 bases between the germline ends. CDR3 length equals 14 residues. CDR1 SGHAT and CDR2 FQNNGV come from the germline V gene. As DNA, the CDR3 is TGTGCCAGCAGCTTAACAGGGAACAATTCACCCCTCCACTTT. As protein: CASSLTGNNSPLHF.

The V gene is TRBV7-9, the J gene TRBJ1-1; no clear D. The CDR3 covers 13 residues. Trimming shortened V by 5 bases and J by 9 bases, and 16 bases separated the two germline ends. Germline V gene lookup returns CDR1 SEHNR and CDR2 FQNEAQ (reference sequence). The CDR3 loop reads CASSRISHEKAFF. CDR3 bases: TGTGCCAGCAGCCGGATTTCACACGAGAAAGCTTTCTTT.

This clone showed up just once. The V call is TRBV3-1 (or the pseudogene TRBV3-2), the J call TRBJ2-3, with D unclear. Trimming shortened V by 1 base and J by 2 bases, and 7 bases separated the two germline ends. Germline V gene sequence: CDR1 LGHDT, CDR2 YNNKEL (reference sequence). The CDR3 contains 14 residues. This CDR3 reads CASSQGSNTDTQYF. The CDR3 nucleotides are TGTGCCAGCAGCCAAGGGTCCAACACAGATACGCAGTATTTT.

The chain carries TRBV9 and TRBJ1-2; possible D gene TRBD1, 6 bases. The CDR3 is 15 residues long. The V gene lost 4 bases and the J gene lost 0 bases, with 13 bases spanning the gap. The germline V gene encodes CDR1 SGDLS and CDR2 YYNGEE. CDR3 amino acids: CASSPRTAANYGYTF. In nucleotides, the CDR3 is TGTGCCAGCAGCCCCCGGACAGCCGCTAACTATGGCTACACCTTC.

V and J are TRBV6-5 and TRBJ1-5; tentatively, D is TRBD1 (5 bases). The germline V and J ends were trimmed by 6 bases and 4 bases, with 10 bases remaining between them. CDR3 length: 13 amino acids. Germline CDR1 MNHEY, CDR2 SVGAGI. The CDR3 spells CASRLTENQPQHF. DNA of the CDR3: TGTGCCAGCAGATTGACAGAAAATCAGCCCCAGCATTTT.

The chain employs TRBV9 and TRBJ2-2, with D perhaps TRBD1 (5 bases). The germline CDR1 and CDR2 sequences are SGDLS and YYNGEE. The V and J ends lost 0 bases and 0 bases respectively, with 12 bases between them. This CDR3 spans 17 amino acids. CDR3 in DNA: TGTGCCAGCAGCGTAGCCCTGGGGCCTCCGAACACCGGGGAGCTGTTTTTT. Amino acids: CASSVALGPPNTGELFF.

The chain is built from TRBV18 and TRBJ2-1; maybe TRBD1 (5 bases). This CDR3 region has 15 residues. CDR1 and CDR2 from the germline V gene are KGHSH and LQKENI. Trimming took off 3 bases at V and 8 bases at J, with 17 bases between the two ends. DNA of the CDR3: TGTGCCAGCTCACCTGGCCGACAGAGTATCGATGAGCAGTTCTTC. Translating gives CASSPGRQSIDEQFF.

This sequence joins TRBV4-3 and TRBJ1-4; D remains ambiguous. The CDR3 has 16 amino acids. V was shortened by 0 bases and J by 8 bases, with 16 bases between the two germline ends. The germline V gene has CDR1 LGHNA and CDR2 YSLEER. DNA of the CDR3: TGCGCCAGCAGCCAAGATGGGTCCAAGCTCGGCGAAAAACTGTTTTTT. This codes for CASSQDGSKLGEKLFF.

V usage is TRBV11-1 and J usage is TRBJ2-6; D possibly corresponds to TRBD2 (5 bases). This CDR3 has 15 amino acids. Trimming took 3 bases from V and 0 from J, leaving 6 bases between them. CDR1 and CDR2 (germline): SGHAT, FQDESV (reference sequence). CDR3 coding DNA: TGTGCCAGCAGCTTCGGGATCTCTGGGGCCAACGTCCTGACTTTC. Amino acids: CASSFGISGANVLTF.

V usage is TRBV7-2 and J usage is TRBJ2-5; D is unresolved. Deletions cut 6 bases from V and 1 base from J, with 6 bases between. CDR3 length equals 12 residues. The V gene's germline CDR1 is SGHTA and CDR2 FQGNSA. CDR3 loop: CASSGFQETQYF. The DNA of the CDR3 is TGTGCCAGCAGTGGATTCCAAGAGACCCAGTACTTC.

This chain joins TRBV5-4 and TRBJ2-7; a possible D gene is TRBD2 (7 bases). The CDR3 runs to 14 residues. V was shortened by 4 bases and J by 3 bases, with 14 bases between the two germline ends. Germline V gene sequence: CDR1 SGHNT, CDR2 YYREEE (reference sequence). The CDR3 nucleotides are TGTGCCAGCAGCCAAGGGGGGGTGGGCTACGAGCAGTACTTC. This translates into CASSQGGVGYEQYF.

J is TRBJ1-2 and V is TRBV7-9; tentative D call: TRBD1 (6 bases). V lost 3 bases to trimming and J lost 6 bases, with 14 bases between them. The CDR3 spans 14 residues. Germline CDR1 is SEHNR and CDR2 is FQNEAQ (reference sequence). CDR3 coding DNA: TGTGCCAGCAGCTTGACAGGAGGGGTTGATGGCTACACCTTC. Its translation is CASSLTGGVDGYTF.

The chain combines TRBV13 with TRBJ2-3; D may be TRBD2 (5 bases). The CDR3 spans 15 residues. The V end lost 6 bases, the J end lost 2 bases, and 15 bases lay between the germline ends. Germline V gives CDR1 PRHDT, CDR2 FYEKMQ (reference sequence). CDR3 in DNA: TGTGCCAGCAGGACTTCACTAGGATACACAGATACGCAGTATTTT. Its translation is CASRTSLGYTDTQYF.

This chain joins TRBV5-8 and TRBJ2-4, with D uncertain. Trimming removed 3 bases from V and 5 bases from J, with 3 bases in between. Germline CDR1 SGHTS, CDR2 YDEGEE. The CDR3 extends over 11 amino acids. DNA for the CDR3: TGTGCCAGCAGCTCCGAAAACATTCAGTACTTC. Its protein is CASSSENIQYF.

As regards this clone: This specimen includes other DNA sequences encoding the same CDR3. J is TRBJ1-1 and V is TRBV19, with TRBD1 as a possible D gene (5 bases). The CDR3 is 13 residues long. V lost 7 bases to trimming and J lost 4 bases, with 13 bases between them. Germline V gene sequence: CDR1 LNHDA, CDR2 SQIVND (reference sequence). DNA of the CDR3: TGTGCCAGTACGCTACGGGGGGGCACTGAAGCTTTCTTT. Protein: CASTLRGGTEAFF.

The chain recombines TRBV19 with TRBJ2-1; D gene uncertain. V gave up 7 bases and J gave up 0 bases, with 7 bases separating them. Germline CDR1 reads LNHDA; CDR2 reads SQIVND (reference sequence). The CDR3 loop spans 13 amino acids. CDR3 coding DNA: TGTGCCAGTAAGGGCTTCTCCTACAATGAGCAGTTCTTC. Encoded protein: CASKGFSYNEQFF.

The genes are TRBV18 and TRBJ1-1; D is perhaps TRBD1 (6 bases). V gave up 3 bases and J gave up 1 base, with 15 bases separating them. The CDR3 covers 16 residues. Germline V gives CDR1 KGHSH, CDR2 LQKENI. CDR3 residues: CASSPQLDSTNTEAFF. The CDR3 nucleotides are TGTGCCAGCTCACCTCAATTGGACAGCACGAACACTGAAGCTTTCTTT.

The J gene is TRBJ1-2, the V gene TRBV2, with TRBD1 as a possible D gene (5 bases). With 6 bases removed from V and 4 bases from J, the gap between germline ends came to 15 bases. The CDR3 runs 14 residues. The germline V gene encodes CDR1 SNHLY and CDR2 FYNNEI. CDR3 region: CASSDSGQIYGYTF. The CDR3 DNA sequence: TGTGCCAGCAGCGACTCGGGGCAGATCTATGGCTACACCTTC. The complete variable domain, with remaining parts taken from reference TRBV2 and TRBJ1-2, reads EPEVTQTPSHQVTQMGQEVILRCVPISNHLYFYWYRQILGQKVEFLVSFYNNEISEKSEIFDDQFSVERPDGSNFTLKIRSTKLEDSAMYFCASSDSGQIYGYTFGSGTRLTVV.